Listed below are T cell receptor beta chains from one sample, sequenced in a study of T cells in localized non-small cell lung cancer. Method: immunoSEQ multiplex PCR; TCRdb's copy keeps in-frame clones and lacks some. The profile covers about 26,000 clones, with 81% appearing a single time and 9.5% to 10% taken by the ten largest. The sequenced sample was peripheral blood, obtained before any cancer treatment. These receptors all come from a man aged 35-69 years with stage III squamous cell lung carcinoma. The conserved cysteine and the conserved F or W are not part of the CDR3 here. A D gene is named only where the DNA matches it firmly. Rows give clone size only sometimes, using once, few, many, or a class for an expanded clone.

clone size,D gene,V gene,CDR3 protein
NA,NA,TRBV5-8,ASSVNRVFPEGDTQY
NA,TRBD2,TRBV5-5,ASSLASGRDTQY
NA,NA,TRBV2,ASRGEGQPQH
NA,NA,TRBV4-1,ASSQADEMAHEQY
NA,TRBD1,TRBV6-1,ASSEERGPIAKNIQY
NA,TRBD2,TRBV9,ASSVSGTHYEQY
NA,TRBD1,TRBV5-6,ASSLEVGRGSETQY
NA,NA,TRBV29-1,SVGHGDTEAF
NA,TRBD1,TRBV9,ASRGRTGYHEQY
NA,NA,TRBV28,ASNRESDTQY
once,NA,TRBV10-3,AISDGAKNNEQF
few,NA,TRBV5-1,ASSLGPNTDYGYT
NA,NA,TRBV7-9,ASSLANREETQY
NA,TRBD2,TRBV15,ATSSRLAGAQGELF
NA,TRBD1,TRBV6-4,ASRSKGTGPYEQY
once,TRBD1,TRBV6-6,ASYRGGGYGYT
few,NA,TRBV28,ASSSSPFSESISYNEQF
NA,NA,TRBV5-1,ASSSQEYNSPLH
NA,NA,TRBV7-2,ASSLVGEAIHEQF
NA,NA,TRBV19,ASSIDWADTEAF
NA,NA,TRBV5-4,ASSLVEGTEAF
NA,TRBD2,TRBV29-1,SVGKGGFFGSNTGELF
NA,NA,TRBV6-5,ASSSGDSNEKLF
NA,NA,TRBV18,ASSVMNTEAF
NA,TRBD1,TRBV2,ASSPPLGTGTSKDTQY
NA,NA,TRBV6-1,ASMWEEDTQY
NA,NA,TRBV28,ASTTGVYEQY
NA,NA,TRBV18,ASSPRRLDHTGELF
NA,NA,TRBV27,ASSLGTWGTQTQY
NA,NA,TRBV10-1,ASSDGTVGLGGYT
NA,NA,TRBV5-1,ASSLATSTGANVLT
NA,NA,TRBV9,ASSVGPSPGELF
NA,TRBD1,TRBV7-3,ASSQSGGAKEKLF
NA,TRBD1,TRBV19,ASSQGQGNTGELF
NA,NA,TRBV2,ASTPTSGNGYT
NA,TRBD1,TRBV5-1,ASSLAGGPDTQY
NA,TRBD2,TRBV6-1,ASSEVSGGSTGELF
NA,TRBD1,TRBV19,ASSTIRPGQGTTGELF
NA,NA,TRBV5-8,ASSLRLESGYT
NA,TRBD1,TRBV19,ASSGGTGNSNQPQH
NA,TRBD2,TRBV7-9,ASSFGTSGSNEQF
NA,NA,TRBV18,ASSPKPAGEPQH
NA,TRBD1,TRBV5-6,ASSSPGQGSGADTQY
NA,NA,TRBV2,ASSEISSGANVLT
NA,TRBD1,TRBV29-1,SVEGQAKGGYT
NA,TRBD2,TRBV29-1,SVGVLAGVKETQY